The sequence of this T cell receptor beta chain was determined in a study of T cell repertoires in cytomegalovirus infection. Study information: Through public TCR beta signatures, both CMV infection and matching HLA type were indicated.

Details on this clonotype: Its antigen remains unidentified.

In germline, CDR1 is LNHDA, CDR2 SQIVND (reference sequence). The ends were cut back, 7 bases at V and 7 bases at J, with 19 bases in the middle. CDR3 length: 14 amino acids. Findings and caveats of the study: Summed public TCR beta family frequency identified CMV carriers bearing the relevant HLA. What dominated the ex vivo response were HLA-C-restricted CMV-specific TCR beta clonotypes.

TCRdb re-called the reads through MiXCR, storing one row per CDR3 protein. Of some 680,000 distinct CDR3 sequences listed, 35% are singletons. The sample consisted of PBMCs. This receptor was obtained from a human donor in good health (CMV status not recorded). Some clones in this sample may be carry-over from other donors' samples. V is TRBV19 and J is TRBJ2-5, with D hard to call. CDR3 nucleotides: TGTGCCAGTATGTTAACAGCCCGATGGGGGACCCAGTACTTC. Protein sequence: CASMLTARWGTQYF.